The rows below give T cell receptor beta chains drawn from one sample of a study of brain T cells in children with intractable seizures. TCRdb keeps only in-frame clones here, not all; method: immunoSEQ multiplex PCR. Altogether around 44,000 clones are present, around 90% being singletons, with the ten largest covering 5% to 6.5%. Sequences were derived from peripheral blood, sampled at surgery. These receptors were taken from a girl aged 2 to 9 with tuberous sclerosis and intractable seizures. The CDR3 runs from the conserved cysteine through the conserved F or W. The order of the fields is D gene, V gene, clone size, CDR3 length, J gene, CDR3 DNA, CDR3 protein. D genes are given only for firm matches. Clone size is stated in some rows and not others, as once, few, many or a class when expanded.

TRBD2,TRBV9,.,18,TRBJ2-1,TGTGCCAGCAGCGTAGGCCCCCCTGATGCTAGCGGCTACAATGAGCAGTTCTTC,CASSVGPPDASGYNEQFF
TRBD1,TRBV6-5,.,15,TRBJ2-7,TGTGCCAGCAGTTTCTCGACAGGGACCTCCTACGAGCAGTACTTC,CASSFSTGTSYEQYF
TRBD1,TRBV29-1,.,17,TRBJ1-1,TGCAGCGTTGTGATCGCTACAGGGGGCAAATTGAACACTGAAGCTTTCTTT,CSVVIATGGKLNTEAFF
TRBD2,TRBV18,.,16,TRBJ2-1,TGTGCCAGCTCACCACCGTCTAGCGGGGGGGCGAATGAGCAGTTCTTC,CASSPPSSGGANEQFF
.,TRBV19,.,13,TRBJ2-5,TGTGCCAGTAGTGAACACCTCCAAGAGACCCAGTACTTC,CASSEHLQETQYF
TRBD1,TRBV5-3,.,14,TRBJ1-5,TGTGCCTCAAGGACAGGGGAGTACAATCAGCCCCAGCATTTT,CASRTGEYNQPQHF
TRBD2,TRBV7-2,.,17,TRBJ2-6,TGTGCCAGCAGCCTTAGCGGGGGGCAGGCTGGGGCCAACGTCCTGACTTTC,CASSLSGGQAGANVLTF
.,TRBV9,.,15,TRBJ1-3,TGTGCCAGCAGCGTAGATACAGGCTCTGGAAACACCATATATTTT,CASSVDTGSGNTIYF
TRBD1,TRBV11-3,.,16,TRBJ2-1,TGTGCCAGCAGCGTAAAAGGGACAGGGCCGGGCAATGAGCAGTTCTTC,CASSVKGTGPGNEQFF
.,TRBV10-2,.,14,TRBJ1-5,TGCGCCAGCAGTGAGTCAATAGGGACTCAGCCCCAGCATTTT,CASSESIGTQPQHF
.,TRBV2,.,12,TRBJ1-5,TGTGCCAGCAGTCCGCAGGGTGAGCCCCAGCATTTT,CASSPQGEPQHF
.,TRBV3-1/TRBV3-2,once,13,TRBJ2-1,TGTGCCTGCTCCGTGACTCTTAACAATGAGCAGTTCTTC,CACSVTLNNEQFF
TRBD2,TRBV4-1,.,15,TRBJ2-1,TGCGCCAGCAGCCAGGGGAGCGGGGGGGCGAATGAGCAGTTCTTC,CASSQGSGGANEQFF
.,TRBV2,.,14,TRBJ1-1,TGTGCCAGCAGTGTCGACACGCTGAACACTGAAGCTTTCTTT,CASSVDTLNTEAFF
.,TRBV5-1,.,17,TRBJ2-6,TGCGCCAGCAGCCTGGTTCAAGGTGTCGGTGGGGCCAACGTCCTGACTTTC,CASSLVQGVGGANVLTF
.,TRBV29-1,.,13,TRBJ1-1,TGCAGCGTTGCCCGGGACGGAGGCACTGAAGCTTTCTTT,CSVARDGGTEAFF
.,TRBV6-5,.,11,TRBJ1-1,TGTGCCAGCAGGACGTCACCGGGAGTCCTCTTT,CASRTSPGVLF
.,TRBV7-6,once,15,TRBJ2-6,TGTGCCAGCAGCCCAAGGCGCTCTGGGGCCAACGTCCTGACTTTC,CASSPRRSGANVLTF
TRBD2,TRBV11-3,.,14,TRBJ2-5,TGTGCCAGCTCCGCTAGCGGGGGGGCACAGACCCAGTACTTC,CASSASGGAQTQYF
.,TRBV12-1,.,16,TRBJ1-1,TGTGCCAGCAGCCGCTCCGGACAGGGTACGAACACTGAAGCTTTCTTT,CASSRSGQGTNTEAFF
TRBD1,TRBV18,.,13,TRBJ1-5,TGTGCCAGCTCATCACAGGGGAATCAGCCCCAGCATTTT,CASSSQGNQPQHF
TRBD1,TRBV30,once,12,TRBJ1-2,TGTGCCTGGAGCCTCAGACAGGGACGCTACACCTTC,CAWSLRQGRYTF
.,TRBV2,.,15,TRBJ2-3,TGTGCCAGCAGTGAAGGACGAAGCAGCACAGATACGCAGTATTTT,CASSEGRSSTDTQYF
TRBD1,TRBV10-3,few,15,TRBJ1-1,TGTGCCATCGGGAGGACAGGGAGAGAGGGGACTGAAGCTTTCTTT,CAIGRTGREGTEAFF
.,TRBV4-1,.,19,TRBJ1-6,TGCGCCAGCAGCCCAATACAGGGTGCTATTCCCTCCTATAATTCACCCCTCCACTTT,CASSPIQGAIPSYNSPLHF
.,TRBV2,.,14,TRBJ1-4,TGTGCCAGCAGAGTCTCCACAACTAATGAAAAACTGTTTTTT,CASRVSTTNEKLFF
.,TRBV5-1,.,14,TRBJ1-1,TGCGCCAGCAGTTCATCGGAGTTGAACACTGAAGCTTTCTTT,CASSSSELNTEAFF